This entry is about one TCR beta chain. A much bigger clone sits one base away, suggesting this may be a read error. Primers used in a second PCR of roughly 6 to 11 cycles were a sample-barcoded 5' primer and a J-beta primer mix. One entry per CDR3 protein results from TCRdb running MiXCR on the 5' RACE reads. The sample has fewer than 1,000,000 distinct CDR3 sequences, 40% to 50% seen once. These data come from a study of blood T cells in healthy people across ages. The CDR3 runs to 15 residues. From germline, CDR1 is SGHTA and CDR2 FQGNSA. V was clipped by 5 bases and J by 7 bases; unmatched bases: 5.

The chain has TRBV7-2 and TRBJ2-5; 15 positions match TRBD2. Sequencing input: blood. This clonotype was sampled from a man in his 60s in good health. Here the CDR3 reads CASSQGLAGGGTQYF. The CDR3 nucleotides are TGTGCCAGCAGCCAGGGACTAGCGGGGGGAGGGACCCAGTACTTC.